Listed below are T cell receptor beta chains from one sample, sequenced in a study of CD8 T cells in ankylosing spondylitis. TCRdb analysed the 5' RACE reads with MiXCR anew, one entry per CDR3 protein. This table holds under 300,000 distinct CDR3 sequences, roughly 8.6% found once. The specimen was blood, either unsorted or a sorted T cell fraction (not recorded which). All receptors come from a male donor with ankylosing spondylitis or in good health (not recorded which). Each CDR3 is given with its conserved first and last residue. D genes are given only for firm matches. Size values are once, few and many counts, or a class for expanded clones, and some rows have none.

V	D	size	J	CDR3	DNA
TRBV3-1	NA	many	TRBJ2-7	CASSPTAWHEQYF	TGTGCCAGCAGCCCGACGGCGTGGCACGAGCAGTACTTC
TRBV24-1	NA	many	TRBJ2-2	CATSSPYTGELFF	TGTGCCACCAGTTCCCCTTACACCGGGGAGCTGTTTTTT
TRBV7-8	NA	many	TRBJ2-5	CASSLVPGTLQETQYF	TGTGCCAGCAGCTTAGTCCCCGGGACACTCCAAGAGACCCAGTACTTC
TRBV6-2/TRBV6-3	NA	NA	TRBJ2-7	CASSYSPNEQYF	TGTGCCAGCAGTTACTCCCCAAACGAGCAGTACTTC
TRBV7-2	NA	many	TRBJ2-2	CASSWGFSGELFF	TGTGCCAGCAGCTGGGGGTTCAGCGGGGAGCTGTTTTTT
TRBV20-1	NA	many	TRBJ2-7	CSATPRVGEQYF	TGCAGTGCCACACCCAGGGTAGGGGAGCAGTACTTC
TRBV2	NA	many	TRBJ1-1	CASSEVGWGIDAEAFF	TGTGCCAGCAGTGAAGTGGGTTGGGGGATTGACGCTGAAGCTTTCTTT
TRBV5-6	NA	many	TRBJ1-3	CASSPSPSSGNTIYF	TGTGCCAGCAGCCCATCTCCGAGCTCTGGAAACACCATATATTTT
TRBV5-6	TRBD1	few	TRBJ1-1	CASSSGTGTFSGDMNTEAFF	TGTGCCAGCAGCTCCGGGACAGGTACATTCTCAGGGGACATGAACACTGAAGCTTTCTTT
TRBV4-3	TRBD1	many	TRBJ1-2	CASSQVTGANYGYTF	TGCGCCAGCAGCCAAGTCACAGGGGCTAACTATGGCTACACCTTC
TRBV7-2	TRBD1	few	TRBJ1-1	CASRSQGGSTEAFF	TGTGCCAGCAGGTCCCAGGGGGGGAGCACTGAAGCTTTCTTT
TRBV30	NA	NA	TRBJ1-6	CAWSVRADSPLHF	TGTGCCTGGAGTGTAAGGGCGGATTCACCCCTCCACTTT
TRBV6-5	NA	NA	TRBJ2-1	CASGGPLEQFF	TGTGCCAGCGGGGGGCCACTTGAGCAGTTCTTC
TRBV7-2	TRBD1	many	TRBJ2-7	CASSTPGDRVTYEQYF	TGTGCCAGCAGCACCCCAGGCGACAGGGTTACCTACGAGCAGTACTTC
TRBV7-8	TRBD2	many	TRBJ2-3	CASSLEERGPSTDTQYF	TGTGCCAGCAGCTTAGAGGAGCGGGGGCCTAGCACAGATACGCAGTATTTT
TRBV7-2	NA	many	TRBJ2-2	CASSPLTGRGTGELFF	TGTGCCAGCAGCCCTTTAACAGGGAGGGGCACCGGGGAGCTGTTTTTT
TRBV5-6	TRBD1	NA	TRBJ1-6	CASSPDRVRSPLHF	TGTGCCAGCAGCCCCGACAGGGTGCGTTCACCCCTCCACTTT
TRBV11-2	NA	many	TRBJ2-2	CASSLNGGTGELFF	TGTGCCAGCAGCTTAAATGGCGGCACCGGGGAGCTGTTTTTT
TRBV20-1	TRBD2	many	TRBJ2-1	CSARLAGLPYNEQFF	TGCAGTGCAAGACTAGCGGGACTCCCCTACAATGAGCAGTTCTTC
TRBV7-9	TRBD2	NA	TRBJ2-5	CASSRRGGPRETQYF	TGTGCCAGCAGCAGGCGGGGGGGCCCTAGAGAGACCCAGTACTTC
TRBV7-7	TRBD1	NA	TRBJ1-2	CASSLTGWGGYTF	TGTGCTAGCAGCTTGACAGGGTGGGGGGGCTACACCTTC
TRBV12-3/TRBV12-4	NA	many	TRBJ2-3	CASSAGTSLTDTQYF	TGTGCCAGCAGTGCGGGGACTTCCCTCACAGATACGCAGTATTTT
TRBV20-1	NA	many	TRBJ1-1	CSARDSLKGAFF	TGCAGTGCTAGAGATTCCTTAAAGGGAGCTTTCTTT